The 25 T cell receptor beta chains below all came from one sample that was sequenced in a study of blood T cell repertoires in COVID-19. TCRdb keeps only in-frame clones here, not all; method: immunoSEQ multiplex PCR. The data hold about 53,000 clones, with 86% observed a single time. The source material was peripheral blood. These receptors were obtained from an older man with acute or convalescent COVID-19.

The chain couples TRBV21-1 to TRBJ1-6. TRBV21-1 is a pseudogene. The CDR3 runs 13 residues. CDR3 sequence: CAAAGIHNSPLHF. The DNA of the CDR3 is TGTGCCGCGGCCGGGATACATAATTCACCCCTCCACTTT.

This sequence joins TRBV29-1 and TRBJ1-1; TRBD1 agrees at 12 bases. The CDR3 length is 16 residues. Germline CDR1 reads SQVTM; CDR2 reads ANQGSEA. V lost 5 bases to trimming and J lost 2 bases; unmatched junction nucleotides: 9. The CDR3 here is CSVLGTGGSLNTEAFF. CDR3 DNA: TGCAGCGTTCTCGGGACAGGGGGCTCGCTTAACACTGAAGCTTTCTTT.

The CDR3 here is CASSHPFRDTEAFF. DNA of the CDR3: TGCGCCAGCAGCCATCCCTTCCGGGACACTGAAGCTTTCTTT. The V and J genes are TRBV4-1 and TRBJ1-1; D call uncertain. Looked up from germline, CDR1 is MGHRA and CDR2 is YSYEKL. This CDR3 is 14 amino acids long. V dropped 3 bases and J dropped 3 bases, with 11 bases sitting between them.

The V call is TRBV6-5, the J call TRBJ2-7; D may be TRBD1 (5 bases). Germline lookup yields CDR1 MNHEY and CDR2 SVGAGI. V was pared by 5 bases and J by 3 bases, with 11 bases between. The CDR3 loop spans 13 amino acids. The CDR3: CASSKGNYYEQYF. CDR3 nucleotides: TGTGCCAGCAGTAAGGGGAACTACTACGAGCAGTACTTC.

The V and J genes are TRBV15 and TRBJ2-3, with D perhaps TRBD2 (5 bases). CDR1 and CDR2 (germline): LNHNV, YYDKDF (reference sequence). The V and J ends lost 3 bases and 9 bases respectively, with 16 bases between them. The CDR3 loop spans 14 amino acids. The CDR3 DNA follows: TGTGCCACCAGCAGCCCACTCGGACTTCAAACGCAGTATTTT. Translation: CATSSPLGLQTQYF.

The CDR3 DNA reads as TGTGCTAGTGGGAGGGGGCGGGAGACCCAGTACTTC. It yields the protein CASGRGRETQYF. The chain has TRBV12-5 and TRBJ2-5; 7 bases fit TRBD1. Germline values: CDR1 LGHNT, CDR2 FRNRAP. Trimming cost V 6 bases and J 5 bases; bases outside gene matches: 3. The CDR3 runs to 12 residues.

This chain joins TRBV6-1 and TRBJ1-5, with a possible D match to TRBD1 (6 bases). V was pared by 0 bases and J by 3 bases, with 12 bases between. Germline V gene lookup returns CDR1 MNHNS and CDR2 SASEGT. The CDR3 contains 16 residues. CDR3 protein: CASSEARGGHNQPQHF. The CDR3 DNA follows: TGTGCCAGCAGTGAAGCGCGGGGGGGGCACAATCAGCCCCAGCATTTT.

V usage is TRBV6-2 or TRBV6-3 and J usage is TRBJ2-5; 12 nucleotides agree with TRBD2. The CDR3 sequence is 18 residues long. Germline lookup yields CDR1 MNHEY and CDR2 SVGEGT. The junction had 12 bases not matched to a gene; V was cut back by 2 bases and J by 5 bases. The CDR3 DNA reads as TGTGCCAGCAGTTACCCTCTGACTAGCGGGGGCATGGGGGAGACCCAGTACTTC. It specifies CASSYPLTSGGMGETQYF.

The V gene is TRBV29-1, the J gene TRBJ2-3, with D tentatively TRBD1 (5 bases). CDR1 SQVTM and CDR2 ANQGSEA come from the germline V gene. The CDR3 covers 11 residues. Trimming left V 6 bases short and J 4 bases short, with 8 bases between. DNA for the CDR3: TGCAGCGTAGCAGGGTCAGATACGCAGTATTTT. This sequence encodes CSVAGSDTQYF.

This clone has a single count. This sequence joins TRBV18 and TRBJ1-3, with TRBD1 matching over 11 bases. This CDR3 comprises 18 residues. Germline V gene lookup returns CDR1 KGHSH and CDR2 LQKENI. V lost 1 base and J lost 1; bases outside the gene matches: 6. CDR3 nucleotide sequence: TGTGCCAGCTCACCACTCAGGACAGGGGGCGAATCTGGAAACACCATATATTTT. It codes for CASSPLRTGGESGNTIYF.

This clone has only a few counts. The chain recombines TRBV2 with TRBJ2-5, with TRBD1 identical over 7 bases. CDR1 and CDR2 (germline): SNHLY, FYNNEI. Trimming removed 7 bases from V and 7 bases from J; junction bases left unmatched: 12. The CDR3 has 14 amino acids. The CDR3 region has the DNA TGTGCCAGCACCCCGACAGGGAGTTCCTTGACCCAGTACTTC. As protein: CASTPTGSSLTQYF.

The genes are TRBV3-1 (or the pseudogene TRBV3-2) and TRBJ2-4; 8 bases fit TRBD2. Germline lookup yields CDR1 LGHDT and CDR2 YNNKEL (reference sequence). The CDR3 is 15 amino acids. The V and J ends lost 1 base and 4 bases, in that order; junction bases with no gene match: 3. CDR3 protein: CASSQASSGKNIQYF. The CDR3 DNA reads as TGTGCCAGCAGCCAAGCTTCTAGCGGGAAAAACATTCAGTACTTC.

This CDR3 reads CASSLSGGGSYNEQFF. In DNA, the CDR3 is TGTGCCAGCAGCTTATCGGGGGGAGGCTCCTACAATGAGCAGTTCTTC. J is TRBJ2-1 and V is TRBV7-6; 7 bases are shared with TRBD2. J gave up 0 bases and V 2 bases, and 4 bases lay outside the gene matches. CDR3 size: 16 residues. Germline V CDR1 and CDR2: SGHVS, FNYEAQ.

This clone was detected once. The gene calls are TRBV5-4 and TRBJ1-1, with D tentatively TRBD1 (5 bases). This CDR3 comprises 14 residues. Germline CDR1 reads SGHNT; CDR2 reads YYREEE (reference sequence). V gave up 3 bases and J gave up 5 bases, with 14 bases separating them. In DNA form, the CDR3 reads TGTGCCAGCAGCTGGAGGGGACGGGGGACTGAAGCTTTCTTT. This encodes CASSWRGRGTEAFF.

V usage is TRBV5-1 and J usage is TRBJ2-1, with TRBD2 matching over 7 bases. The germline V gene has CDR1 SGHRS and CDR2 YFSETQ. There are 16 residues in the CDR3. V was pared by 3 bases and J by 2 bases, with 8 bases of the junction left unmatched. CDR3 in amino acids: CASSSERLATYNEQFF. Here the CDR3 DNA reads TGCGCCAGCAGCTCGGAAAGACTAGCAACCTACAATGAGCAGTTCTTC.

V usage is TRBV27 and J usage is TRBJ2-2, with D tentatively TRBD1 (5 bases). V lost 8 bases, J lost 1 base, and 11 bases lay in between. Germline V lookup: CDR1 MNHEY, CDR2 SMNVEV (reference sequence). CDR3 size: 14 residues. The CDR3 spells CASSRQMNTGELFF. The CDR3 DNA follows: TGTGCCAGCTCTCGACAGATGAACACCGGGGAGCTGTTTTTT.

The chain has TRBV5-4 and TRBJ1-4; D perhaps matches TRBD1 (6 bases). The CDR3 is made up of 14 amino acids. In germline, CDR1 is SGHNT, CDR2 YYREEE (reference sequence). Trimming stripped 0 bases from V and 8 bases from J, with 11 bases between. In nucleotides, the CDR3 is TGTGCCAGCAGCTTGGGGGGCGACAGGGAAAAACTGTTTTTT. Translating gives CASSLGGDREKLFF.

The chain links TRBV25-1 to TRBJ1-5; tentatively, D is TRBD1 (6 bases). Germline V lookup: CDR1 MGHDK, CDR2 SYGVNS. CDR3 length: 13 residues. V lost 6 bases, J lost 5 bases, and 11 bases lay in between. In nucleotides, the CDR3 is TGTGCCAGCAGGGGACATCCGGATCAGCCCCAGCATTTT. Translated, it gives CASRGHPDQPQHF.

The chain combines TRBV9 with TRBJ2-5, with TRBD2 matching over 16 bases. The ends lost 4 bases at V and 4 bases at J; junction bases unmatched: 13. CDR1 SGDLS and CDR2 YYNGEE come from the germline V gene. This CDR3 comprises 19 residues. As DNA, the CDR3 is TGTGCCAGCAGCACCGGGACTAGCGGGGGGGCTAGGTCCCGAGAGACCCAGTACTTC. Translation gives CASSTGTSGGARSRETQYF.

This chain links TRBV5-1 with TRBJ1-1; TRBD1 matches at 8 bases. Germline V lookup: CDR1 SGHRS, CDR2 YFSETQ. The J segment lost 4 bases and the V segment lost 7 bases, leaving 6 bases of the junction unmatched. CDR3 length equals 13 residues. The CDR3 DNA reads TGCGCCAGCGAGACAGGGGTGGGCACTGAAGCTTTCTTT. It translates to CASETGVGTEAFF.

The chain couples TRBV19 to TRBJ1-2; a weak D match, TRBD1 (5 bases). Germline CDR1 is LNHDA and CDR2 is SQIVND (reference sequence). The CDR3 spans 14 residues. Trimming took 8 bases from V and 7 from J, leaving 20 bases between them. In DNA form, the CDR3 reads TGTGCCAGTCATGACGCTCGACAGACATCTGGCTACACCTTC. Translated: CASHDARQTSGYTF.

The genes are TRBV4-3 and TRBJ1-1, with D tentatively TRBD1 (6 bases). CDR3 size: 15 residues. The germline CDR1 and CDR2 sequences are LGHNA and YSLEER. Trimming took 4 bases from V and 5 from J, leaving 17 bases between them. In nucleotides, the CDR3 is TGCGCCAGCAGCCCGAGTGTGGGGGCCGGAACTGAAGCTTTCTTT. Its translation: CASSPSVGAGTEAFF.

This clone turned up a few times. As DNA, the CDR3 is TGTGCCATCAGTGATCAGCAGGGAAGGTCTGGAAACACCATATATTTT. Translating gives CAISDQQGRSGNTIYF. The rearrangement links TRBV10-3 to TRBJ1-3; a weak D match, TRBD1 (5 bases). From germline, CDR1 is ENHRY and CDR2 SYGVKD. V dropped 3 bases and J dropped 1 base, with 13 bases sitting between them. There are 16 residues in the CDR3.

This chain uses TRBV5-6 with TRBJ2-7; possibly TRBD2 for D (6 bases). The CDR3 has 13 amino acids. Trimming removed 4 bases from V and 0 bases from J, with 8 bases in between. Germline lookup yields CDR1 SGHDT and CDR2 YYEEEE. The CDR3 region has the DNA TGTGCCAGCAGCCCCGGGAGCTCCTACGAGCAGTACTTC. This encodes CASSPGSSYEQYF. The full variable domain, rest sourced from reference TRBV5-6 and TRBJ2-7, is DAGVTQSPTHLIKTRGQQVTLRCSPKSGHDTVSWYQQALGQGPQFIFQYYEEEERQRGNFPDRFSGHQFPNYSSELNVNALLLGDSALYLCASSPGSSYEQYFGPGTRLTVT.

The sample holds a few counts of this clone. This chain links TRBV5-5 with TRBJ1-6; the D gene is possibly TRBD1 (6 bases). The V and J ends lost 2 bases and 3 bases respectively, with 12 bases between them. The CDR3 totals 16 residues. Germline V gene sequence: CDR1 SGHKS, CDR2 YYEKEE (reference sequence). CDR3 amino acids: CASSLVIQGYNSPLHF. The CDR3 nucleotides read TGTGCCAGCAGCTTAGTCATACAGGGCTATAATTCACCCCTCCACTTT.